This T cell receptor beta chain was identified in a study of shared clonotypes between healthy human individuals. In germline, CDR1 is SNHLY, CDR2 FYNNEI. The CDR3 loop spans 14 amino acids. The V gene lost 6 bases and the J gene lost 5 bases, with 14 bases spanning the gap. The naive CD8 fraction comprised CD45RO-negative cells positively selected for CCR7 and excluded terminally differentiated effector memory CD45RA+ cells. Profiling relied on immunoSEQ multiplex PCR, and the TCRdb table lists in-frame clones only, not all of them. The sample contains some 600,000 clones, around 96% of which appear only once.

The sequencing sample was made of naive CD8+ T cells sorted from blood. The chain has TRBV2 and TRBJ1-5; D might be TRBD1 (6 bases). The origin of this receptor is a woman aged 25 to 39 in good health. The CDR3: CASSEDSNYQPQHF. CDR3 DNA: TGTGCCAGCAGCGAGGACAGCAATTATCAGCCCCAGCATTTT.